Listed here is a single T cell receptor beta chain. This sample stems from a study of blood T cell repertoires in COVID-19. The authors' processing: Estimates of nucleated cell counts were drawn from the amplification of reference gene primers. TCRdb's table, derived via immunoSEQ multiplex PCR, lists solely in-frame clones and lacks some. V and J calls and clone size are as listed in that table; D and trimming were resolved from the DNA. The sample shows under 95,000 clones, 75% to 95% of them seen only once. The ends lost 6 bases at V and 3 bases at J; junction bases unmatched: 3. The CDR3 covers 13 residues. CDR1 is MNHEY and CDR2 is SVGAGI in the germline V gene.

Sequencing was carried out using peripheral blood. V gene TRBV6-5 combines with J gene TRBJ2-5; 8 nucleotides agree with TRBD1. The receptor's source is a woman in her fifties or sixties in a cohort sampled during active COVID-19. The CDR3: CASRRQGKETQYF. CDR3 sequence (DNA): TGTGCCAGCAGGAGACAGGGGAAAGAGACCCAGTACTTC.